Listed here is a single T cell receptor (beta chain). What it recognizes is unknown. This sample was included in a study of radiotherapy plus CTLA-4 blockade in lung cancer. Overall study context: In around 17% of patients, objective responses were seen; 31% had disease control. General study results and limits: Early blood T cell clone dynamics, with interferon-beta, were reported to best predict response. Peripheral blood showed expansion of tumor-derived TCR clones after radiotherapy and ipilimumab.

Germline trimming cut 6 bases from V and 8 bases from J; bases unmatched to any gene: 9. Germline CDR1 and CDR2: MNHEY and SVGAGI. The CDR3 loop spans 14 amino acids. The study treated chemo-refractory metastatic non-small-cell lung cancer patients with focal radiation plus ipilimumab CTLA-4 blockade. Assay used: immunoSEQ multiplex PCR; TCRdb lists only in-frame clones, some missing. Of tens of thousands of clones in the sample, around 80% were seen once. The TCR sequence derives from a human donor with non-small cell lung cancer who had a complete response to radiotherapy plus ipilimumab. Sample: peripheral blood, taken from a patient treated with radiotherapy plus ipilimumab. V usage is TRBV6-5 and J usage is TRBJ2-1; the match to TRBD1 covers 8 bases. The CDR3 sequence: CASSLGQGTDEQFF. In DNA, the CDR3 is TGTGCCAGCAGCCTCGGACAGGGAACGGATGAGCAGTTCTTC.